This entry describes one TCR beta chain. This clone's antigen is unknown. Within one base of it there is no much larger clone, and no base qualities were kept. Donors were 39 systemically healthy Caucasian individuals from Russia aged roughly 6 to 95 years. Each donor gave about 10 milliliters of peripheral blood, drawn into EDTA-treated Vacutainer tubes. PBMCs were isolated by Ficoll-Paque density-gradient centrifugation, with at least 6 million obtained per sample. Total RNA, at least 6 micrograms per sample, was extracted from PBMCs with Trizol reagent. The percentages of naive CD45RAhigh/CD27high T cells were determined by flow cytometry on a PBMC aliquot from every donor. This record comes from a study of blood T cells in healthy people across ages (dated by TCRdb to between 2015 and 2017). Broadly, across the study: In model experiments, template switching captured roughly one uniquely barcoded TCR beta cDNA molecule for every two T cells. To track age-related changes in TCR beta repertoire diversity, the study relied on deep sequencing normalized with unique cDNA molecular identifiers. Four age groups were formed from the donors: young (average approximately 17 years), middle-aged (approximately 40), aged (roughly 59) and long-lived (approximately 80). To avoid experimental bias, donors of different ages were randomly spread across the sequencing lanes. The study analyzed two additional independent replicas of 1 million unique cDNA reads from the same blood draw for two donors, one aged 18 to 30 and one aged 80 or older. The full study reports these points: There was a strong correlation between observed TCR beta diversity and the percentage of naive T cells measured by flow cytometry. Observed TCR beta diversity per million T cells fell roughly linearly with age, and a significant reduction was already apparent by age about 38. Estimates of total diversity based on one million sequenced T cells were regarded as lower bounds and as underestimates. Compared with the aged group, the long-lived group had more naive CD4+ T cells, fewer expanded clones and increased TCR diversity, a pattern suggesting age selection. Conclusive comparison of naive and antigen-experienced compartments was prevented by the profiling of bulk unsorted PBMCs. Because donor CMV infection status was unknown, age-related changes in expanded clonotypes were potentially confounded.

The germline V gene (reference sequence) specifies LGHDT as CDR1 and YNNKEL as CDR2. From cysteine to phenylalanine, the CDR3 is 15 amino acids long. Solely the CDR3 DNA is kept, with 45 bases framed from the first base. V loses 4 bases at its end and J loses 3 bases; junction bases beyond the gene matches: 5. To prepare the library, 5' RACE was applied. The sequencing machine was an Illumina HiSeq 2500. A second roughly 6 to 11 cycle PCR used a sample-barcoded 5' primer and a J-beta primer mix. Each TCR beta cDNA molecule received a unique molecular identifier from a template-switch 5' adaptor carrying 12 random nucleotides. Each sample yielded at least 2.5 million CDR3-containing paired-end reads. The Mint cDNA synthesis kit, primed by a TRBC-specific oligonucleotide, was used to synthesize first-strand cDNA from all RNA. Following uracil-DNA glycosylase treatment, a first 18-cycle PCR with universal primers M1SS and BC2_uni_R was performed on all cDNA. For the original study's pipeline: Normalization of each sample was performed by random selection of 1 million high-quality reads, each carrying a distinct molecular identifier. Instead of being binned into consensus sequences, reads that shared molecular identifiers were thrown out. MiTCR, with a Q25 quality threshold and the strictest error-elimination algorithm, was used for CDR3 identification, clonotype clustering and error correction. A nonparametric unseen species model with Euler transformation was used to estimate lower-bound total TCR beta diversity. The public reads were quality trimmed at Q25 with fastp and then assembled into clones with MiXCR by TCRdb, keeping productive beta chains. Rows matching on CDR3 protein sequence are summarized as one entry with the most common DNA and genes. The V and J calls and clone size come from TCRdb's table, not from the authors' own analysis. The table for this sample lists about 970,000 distinct CDR3 sequences; just over 50% of them were counted only once. The leading ten clones occupy 20% to 25% of the sample.

The TCR sequence derives from a woman aged 60-75 years in good health. The chain links TRBV3-1 with TRBJ2-3; 9 central bases correspond to TRBD1. The sequencing input was blood. CDR3 sequence: CASSRDRDITDTQYF. The sequenced DNA: TGTGCCAGCAGCCGGGACAGGGACATTACAGATACGCAGTATTTT.